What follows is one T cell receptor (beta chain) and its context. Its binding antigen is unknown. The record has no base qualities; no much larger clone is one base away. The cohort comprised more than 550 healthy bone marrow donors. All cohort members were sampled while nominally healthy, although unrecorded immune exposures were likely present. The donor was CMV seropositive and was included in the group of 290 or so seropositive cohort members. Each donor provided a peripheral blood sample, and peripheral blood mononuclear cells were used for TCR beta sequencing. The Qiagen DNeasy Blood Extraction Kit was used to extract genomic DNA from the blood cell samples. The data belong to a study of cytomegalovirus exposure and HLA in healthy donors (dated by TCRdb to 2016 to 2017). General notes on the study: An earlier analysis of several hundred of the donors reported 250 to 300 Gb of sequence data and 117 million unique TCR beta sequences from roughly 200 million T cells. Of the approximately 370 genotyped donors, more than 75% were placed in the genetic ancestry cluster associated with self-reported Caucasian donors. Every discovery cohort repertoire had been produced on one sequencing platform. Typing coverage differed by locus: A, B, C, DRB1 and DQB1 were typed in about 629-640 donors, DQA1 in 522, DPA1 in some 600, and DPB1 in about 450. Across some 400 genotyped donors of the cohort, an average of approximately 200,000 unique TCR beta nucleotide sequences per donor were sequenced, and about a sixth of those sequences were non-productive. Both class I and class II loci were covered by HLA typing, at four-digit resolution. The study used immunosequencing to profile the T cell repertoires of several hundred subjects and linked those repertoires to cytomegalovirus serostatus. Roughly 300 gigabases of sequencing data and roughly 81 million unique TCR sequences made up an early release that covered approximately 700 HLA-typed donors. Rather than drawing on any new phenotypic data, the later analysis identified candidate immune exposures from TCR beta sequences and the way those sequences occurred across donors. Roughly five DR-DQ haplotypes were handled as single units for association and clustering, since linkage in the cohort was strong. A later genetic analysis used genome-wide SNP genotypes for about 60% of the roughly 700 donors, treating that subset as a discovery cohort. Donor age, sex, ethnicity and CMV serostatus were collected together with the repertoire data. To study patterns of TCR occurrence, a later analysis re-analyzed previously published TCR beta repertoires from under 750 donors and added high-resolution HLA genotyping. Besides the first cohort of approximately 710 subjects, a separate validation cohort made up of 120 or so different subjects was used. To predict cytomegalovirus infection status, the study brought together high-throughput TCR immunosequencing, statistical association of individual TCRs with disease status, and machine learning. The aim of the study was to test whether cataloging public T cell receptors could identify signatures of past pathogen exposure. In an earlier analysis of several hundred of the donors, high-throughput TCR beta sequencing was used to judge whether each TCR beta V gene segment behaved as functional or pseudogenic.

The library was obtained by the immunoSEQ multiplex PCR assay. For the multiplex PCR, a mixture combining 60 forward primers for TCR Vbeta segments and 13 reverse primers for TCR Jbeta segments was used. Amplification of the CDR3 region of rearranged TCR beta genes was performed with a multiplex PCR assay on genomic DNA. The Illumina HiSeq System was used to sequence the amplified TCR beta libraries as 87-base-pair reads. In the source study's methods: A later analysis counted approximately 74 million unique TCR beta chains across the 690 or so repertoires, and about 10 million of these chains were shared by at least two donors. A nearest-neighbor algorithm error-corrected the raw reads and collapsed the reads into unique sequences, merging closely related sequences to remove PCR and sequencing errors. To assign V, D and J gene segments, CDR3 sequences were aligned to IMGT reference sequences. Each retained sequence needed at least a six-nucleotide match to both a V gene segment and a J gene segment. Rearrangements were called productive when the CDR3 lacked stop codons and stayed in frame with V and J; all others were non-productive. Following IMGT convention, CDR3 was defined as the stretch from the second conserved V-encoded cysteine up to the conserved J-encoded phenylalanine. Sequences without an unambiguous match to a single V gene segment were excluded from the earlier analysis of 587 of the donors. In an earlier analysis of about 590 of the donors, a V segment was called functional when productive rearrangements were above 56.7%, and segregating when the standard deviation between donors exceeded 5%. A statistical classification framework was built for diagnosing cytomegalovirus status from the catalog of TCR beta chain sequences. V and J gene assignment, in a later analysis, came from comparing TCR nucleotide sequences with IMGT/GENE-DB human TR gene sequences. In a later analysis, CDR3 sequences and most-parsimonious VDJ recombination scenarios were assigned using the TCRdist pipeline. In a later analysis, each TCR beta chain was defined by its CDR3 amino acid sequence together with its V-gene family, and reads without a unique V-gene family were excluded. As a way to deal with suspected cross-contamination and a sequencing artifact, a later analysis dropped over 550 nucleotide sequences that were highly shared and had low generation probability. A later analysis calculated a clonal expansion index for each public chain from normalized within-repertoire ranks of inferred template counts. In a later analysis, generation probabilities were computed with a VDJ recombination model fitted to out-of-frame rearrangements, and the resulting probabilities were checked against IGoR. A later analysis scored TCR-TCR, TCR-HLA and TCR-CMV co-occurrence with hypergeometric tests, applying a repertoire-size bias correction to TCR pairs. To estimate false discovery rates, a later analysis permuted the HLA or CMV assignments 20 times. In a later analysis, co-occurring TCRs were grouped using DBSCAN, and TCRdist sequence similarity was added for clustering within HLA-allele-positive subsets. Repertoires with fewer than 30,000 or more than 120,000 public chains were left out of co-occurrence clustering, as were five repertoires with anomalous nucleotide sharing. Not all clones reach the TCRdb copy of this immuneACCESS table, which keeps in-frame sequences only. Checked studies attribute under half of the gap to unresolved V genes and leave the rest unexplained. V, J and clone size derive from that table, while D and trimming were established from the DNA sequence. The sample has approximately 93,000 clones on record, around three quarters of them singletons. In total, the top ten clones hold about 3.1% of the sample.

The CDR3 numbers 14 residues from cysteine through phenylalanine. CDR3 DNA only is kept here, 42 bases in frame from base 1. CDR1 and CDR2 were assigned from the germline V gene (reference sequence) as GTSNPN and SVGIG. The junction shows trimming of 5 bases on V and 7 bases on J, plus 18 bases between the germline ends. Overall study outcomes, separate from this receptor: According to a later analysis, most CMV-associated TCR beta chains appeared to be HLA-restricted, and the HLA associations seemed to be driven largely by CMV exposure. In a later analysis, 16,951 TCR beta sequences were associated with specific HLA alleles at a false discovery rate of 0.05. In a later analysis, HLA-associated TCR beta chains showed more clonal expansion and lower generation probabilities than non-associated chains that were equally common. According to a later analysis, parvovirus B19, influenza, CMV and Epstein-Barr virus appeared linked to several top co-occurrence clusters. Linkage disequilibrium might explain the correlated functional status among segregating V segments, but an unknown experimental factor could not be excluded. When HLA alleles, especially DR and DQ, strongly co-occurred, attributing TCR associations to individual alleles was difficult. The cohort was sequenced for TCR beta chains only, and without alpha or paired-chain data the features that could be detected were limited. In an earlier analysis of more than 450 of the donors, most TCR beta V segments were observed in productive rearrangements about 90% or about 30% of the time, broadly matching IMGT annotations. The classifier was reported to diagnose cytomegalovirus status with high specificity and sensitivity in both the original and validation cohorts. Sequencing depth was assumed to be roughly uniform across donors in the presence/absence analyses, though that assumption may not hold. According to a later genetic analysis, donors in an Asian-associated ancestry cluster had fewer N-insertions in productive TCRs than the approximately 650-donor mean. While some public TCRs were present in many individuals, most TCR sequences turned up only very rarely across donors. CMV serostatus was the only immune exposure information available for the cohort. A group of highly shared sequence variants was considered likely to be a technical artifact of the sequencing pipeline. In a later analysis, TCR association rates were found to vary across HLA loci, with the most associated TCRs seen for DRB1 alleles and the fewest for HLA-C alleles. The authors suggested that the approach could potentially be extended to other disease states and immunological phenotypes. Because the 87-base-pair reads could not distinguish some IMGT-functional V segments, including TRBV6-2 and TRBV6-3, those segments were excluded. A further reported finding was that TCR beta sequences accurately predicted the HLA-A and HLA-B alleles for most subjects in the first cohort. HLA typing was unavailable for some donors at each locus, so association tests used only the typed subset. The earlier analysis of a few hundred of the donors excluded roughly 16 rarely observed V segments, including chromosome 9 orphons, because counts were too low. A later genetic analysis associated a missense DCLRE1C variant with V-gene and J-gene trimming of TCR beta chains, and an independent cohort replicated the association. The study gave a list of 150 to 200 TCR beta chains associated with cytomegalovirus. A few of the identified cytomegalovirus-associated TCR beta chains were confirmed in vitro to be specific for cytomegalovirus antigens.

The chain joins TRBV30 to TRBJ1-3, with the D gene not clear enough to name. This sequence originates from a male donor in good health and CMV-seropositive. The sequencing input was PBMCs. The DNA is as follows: TGTGCCTGGTACCCAGAAAGACCCGGGAACACCATATATTTT. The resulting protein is CAWYPERPGNTIYF.